This T cell receptor beta chain was captured in a study of T cell responses to AZD1222 COVID-19 vaccine. Whole-study results and caveats: The peak T cell response came first, and repertoires were sampled only after it. Close to half of all spike-specific TCRs reportedly target regions of the variants that are unmutated. A mostly white British donor set with more females was recruited, and clonal diversity was possibly underestimated. Spike was spanned by vaccine-associated CD4 TCRs, which were dominant at 160-218 and 743-854.

Germline CDR1 and CDR2: MNHEY and SVGEGT. The J segment lost 7 bases and the V segment lost 6 bases, leaving 13 bases of the junction unmatched. The CDR3 sequence is 15 residues long. Sequencing used immunoSEQ multiplex PCR; TCRdb keeps in-frame clones, though not all of them. The table lists some 150,000 clones, roughly 90% of them singletons, with 4% to 4.5% in the top ten. This clone was seen once. As yet, its antigen is unknown. This sample comprised peripheral blood, obtained 28 days after the second AZD1222 dose. The rearrangement uses TRBV6-2 or TRBV6-3 and TRBJ1-2; 8 positions match TRBD1. The TCR originated in an adult who received the AZD1222 COVID-19 vaccine. CDR3 residues: CASSPDRGLWSGYTF. CDR3 in DNA: TGTGCCAGCAGCCCCGACAGGGGATTATGGAGTGGCTACACCTTC.